The following is a T cell receptor (beta chain) sequence with its context. The CDR3 is made up of 14 amino acids. V was cut by 1 base and J by 3 bases, with 10 bases left in between. In germline, CDR1 is SEHNR, CDR2 FQNEAQ (reference sequence). Here immunoSEQ multiplex PCR was the method, and the copy in TCRdb shows in-frame clones only, minus some. The table includes some 14,000 clones, roughly four fifths detected once. This sample was taken from a study of sequential checkpoint blockade in melanoma. The wider study: First-line arms were nivolumab then ipilimumab, or the reverse, randomized 1:1.

Noted treatment: randomized to nivolumab then ipilimumab (arm A) or the reverse (arm B). Patients had received no earlier DNA-damaging chemotherapy. The input for sequencing was CD8+ T cells sorted from blood (inferred from file names), taken from a patient given nivolumab and ipilimumab in sequence. The origin of this receptor is a human donor with melanoma. The chain has TRBV7-9 and TRBJ2-7, with a weak D call TRBD1 (6 bases). The CDR3 coding sequence is TGTGCCAGCAGCTTAGTACAGGGCGTCTACGAGCAGTACTTC. Protein: CASSLVQGVYEQYF.